What follows are 30 T cell receptor beta chains derived from one specimen sequenced in a study of glioma-infiltrating T cells. TCR alpha and beta CDR3 regions were amplified from RNA using iRepertoire nested multiplex PCR. Each CDR3 protein is one row after TCRdb ran MiXCR on the multiplex PCR reads. The sample lists around 390,000 distinct CDR3 sequences, 35% to 45% occurring once. Sequences were obtained from glioma tissue, nonneoplastic brain tissue, or PBMCs (not recorded which). These receptors originate from a human donor with low-grade glioma or glioblastoma, undergoing nonglioma brain surgery, or in good health (not recorded which).

The chain couples TRBV12-3 or TRBV12-4 to TRBJ2-1, with D possibly TRBD1 on 6 matching bases. CDR3 size: 14 residues. Trimming pared 7 bases from V and 8 bases from J, leaving 18 bases between. The CDR3 loop reads CASTAWDKGHEQFF. The CDR3, as DNA: TGTGCCAGCACCGCATGGGACAAGGGGCATGAGCAGTTCTTC.

About this clonotype: The junction departs from the called germline gene at one end, perhaps through a read error. The rearrangement links TRBV10-3 to TRBJ1-1, with TRBD1 identical over 11 bases. Germline lookup yields CDR1 ENHRY and CDR2 SYGVKD. This CDR3 comprises 13 residues. In DNA form, the CDR3 reads TGTGCCATCGGACAGGGGGCTGGAACTGAAGCTGTCTTT. Its protein is CAIGQGAGTEAVF.

This clonotype was found once. Sequence at one end of the junction differs from germline and may be a read error. The V gene is TRBV3-1, the J gene TRBJ2-1; D uncertain. Germline values: CDR1 LGHDT, CDR2 YNNKEL (reference sequence). This CDR3 has 15 amino acids. The CDR3 loop is CASSQGTPGYHEQFF. CDR3 coding DNA: TGTGCCAGCAGCCAAGGGACGCCGGGCTACCATGAGCAGTTCTTC.

This clonotype appeared a few times. The CDR3 DNA reads TGCAGTGCTAGACGGGTTAGCGGGAAGGATACGCAGTATTTT. Residues: CSARRVSGKDTQYF. The chain uses TRBV20-1 and TRBJ2-3; 8 bases are shared with TRBD2. Germline V lookup: CDR1 DFQATT, CDR2 SNEGSKA (reference sequence). The CDR3 contains 14 residues. With V trimmed by 2 bases and J by 6 bases, 7 bases remained unmatched.

Of note for this clonotype: A much larger clone differs from this one at a single base, so this may be a read error. The chain carries TRBV6-2 or TRBV6-3 and TRBJ1-2, with D perhaps TRBD1 (5 bases). Trimming stripped 4 bases from V and 1 base from J, with 13 bases between. CDR1 MNHEY and CDR2 SVGEGT come from the germline V gene. This CDR3 is 15 amino acids long. CDR3 DNA sequence: TGTGCCAGCAGTTCCCCAGGGAACTATAACTATGGCTACACCTTC. Residues: CASSSPGNYNYGYTF.

Only a few counts were recorded for this clonotype. The junction and the germline gene differ at one end; a read error may be behind it. The V and J genes are TRBV11-2 and TRBJ2-1; no clear D gene. CDR1 is SGHAT, CDR2 FQNNGV, per germline. The length of the CDR3 is 13 residues. The CDR3 DNA reads as TGTGCCAGTAGCTCGGTGGATAGCAATGAGCAGTTCTTC. It codes for CASSSVDSNEQFF.

J is TRBJ2-1 and V is TRBV20-1; D is unclear. The germline V and J ends were trimmed by 7 bases and 8 bases, with 15 bases remaining between them. The CDR3 is 12 amino acids. CDR1 is DFQATT, CDR2 SNEGSKA, per germline (reference sequence). The CDR3: CSGAAIVDEQFF. The CDR3 nucleotides read TGCAGTGGGGCCGCGATCGTGGATGAGCAGTTCTTC.

V and J are TRBV19 and TRBJ1-2; tentatively, D is TRBD1 (6 bases). The V gene lost 3 bases and the J gene lost 0 bases, with 11 bases spanning the gap. Germline lookup yields CDR1 LNHDA and CDR2 SQIVND (reference sequence). This CDR3 has 15 residues. This CDR3 is CASSIRDNSNYGYTF. DNA for the CDR3: TGTGCCAGTAGTATCCGGGACAACTCTAACTATGGCTACACCTTC.

This clonotype has at least ten counts. The chain recombines TRBV27 with TRBJ1-2, with TRBD1 identical over 7 bases. V trimming: 2 bases; J trimming: 4 bases; junction bases outside the gene matches: 4. Germline V gene sequence: CDR1 MNHEY, CDR2 SMNVEV (reference sequence). The CDR3 length is 14 residues. The CDR3 protein is CASSLQGGGYGYTF. CDR3 DNA: TGTGCCAGCAGTTTACAGGGGGGCGGCTATGGCTACACCTTC.

In its sample, this clonotype was seen a few times. The rearrangement joins TRBV28 to TRBJ2-6; D might be TRBD1 (5 bases). Germline V CDR1 and CDR2: MDHEN, SYDVKM. CDR3 length: 19 residues. V gave up 3 bases and J gave up 0 bases, with 18 bases separating them. The CDR3 here is CASSFNWAGLNSGANVLTF. The CDR3 coding sequence is TGTGCCAGCAGTTTTAATTGGGCAGGGTTAAACTCTGGGGCCAACGTCCTGACTTTC.

The J gene is TRBJ2-7, the V gene TRBV28; perhaps TRBD2 as D (6 bases). V was trimmed by 4 bases and J by 2 bases, leaving 12 bases between them. The CDR3 has 14 residues. The germline gives CDR1 MDHEN, CDR2 SYDVKM. CDR3 bases: TGTGCCAGCAGTTCGGTTAGCGGAACCTACGAGCAGTACTTC. Protein: CASSSVSGTYEQYF.

This clonotype was recorded only once. The conserved phenylalanine or tryptophan is not found at the CDR3 terminus, so this likely reflects a read error. The J gene is TRBJ2-7, the V gene TRBV7-2, with D tentatively TRBD1 or TRBD2 (5 bases each). Germline V gene sequence: CDR1 SGHTA, CDR2 FQGNSA. The CDR3 consists of 15 residues. V lost 0 bases and J lost 3, with 12 bases in between. This chain's CDR3 is CASSLARDHRYEQYL. CDR3 nucleotide sequence: TGTGCCAGCAGCTTAGCGAGGGACCACCGCTACGAGCAGTACCTC.

The chain recombines TRBV6-2 or TRBV6-3 with TRBJ2-4; D possibly corresponds to TRBD1 (5 bases). With 5 bases removed from V and 4 bases from J, the gap between germline ends came to 18 bases. The CDR3 length is 16 residues. Germline V gene lookup returns CDR1 MNHEY and CDR2 SVGEGT. The CDR3 loop is CASSRRGRNRKNIQYF. The CDR3 DNA reads TGTGCCAGCAGTCGTAGGGGCCGGAACAGAAAAAACATTCAGTACTTC.

There are a few counts of this clonotype. The genes are TRBV24-1 and TRBJ1-2; D call uncertain. V was trimmed by 2 bases and J by 3 bases, leaving 12 bases between them. Germline V gene sequence: CDR1 KGHDR, CDR2 SFDVKD. The length of the CDR3 is 15 residues. The CDR3, as DNA: TGTGCCACCAGTGATTCACGTTTATCGGACTATGGCTACACCTTC. Translated: CATSDSRLSDYGYTF.

The rearrangement links TRBV4-1 to TRBJ1-4, with no clear D. Germline V gives CDR1 MGHRA, CDR2 YSYEKL. CDR3 length equals 16 residues. Trimming left V 0 bases short and J 3 bases short, with 11 bases between. CDR3 amino acids: CASSQESDWANEKLFF. In nucleotides, the CDR3 is TGCGCCAGCAGCCAAGAAAGTGACTGGGCTAATGAAAAACTGTTTTTT.

As for this clonotype: This may arise from a read error, as a much more abundant clone is one base away. The chain combines TRBV27 with TRBJ2-7; TRBD1 or TRBD2 may be the D gene (5 bases each). CDR1 is MNHEY and CDR2 is SMNVEV in the germline V gene (reference sequence). This CDR3 is built from 15 residues. The CDR3 DNA follows: TGTGCCAACAGTCCAGGGACGACGCAGTTCTACGAGCAGTACTTC. It codes for CANSPGTTQFYEQYF.

The chain joins TRBV28 to TRBJ2-3; no clear D gene. Germline assignment: CDR1 MDHEN and CDR2 SYDVKM. This CDR3 has 12 amino acids. With 7 bases removed from V and 0 bases from J, the gap between germline ends came to 5 bases. CDR3 sequence reads: CASNPSTDTQYF. Written as DNA, the CDR3 is TGTGCCAGCAATCCTAGCACAGATACGCAGTATTTT. The full variable domain, with the rest looked up from reference TRBV28 and TRBJ2-3, is DVKVTQSSRYLVKRTGEKVFLECVQDMDHENMFWYRQDPGLGLRLIYFSYDVKMKEKGDIPEGYSVSREKKERFSLILESASTNQTSMYLCASNPSTDTQYFGPGTRLTVL.

This clonotype was picked up many times. J is TRBJ1-1 and V is TRBV28, with D hard to call. CDR1 MDHEN and CDR2 SYDVKM come from the germline V gene. V lost 8 bases to trimming and J lost 3 bases, with 13 bases between them. The length of the CDR3 is 13 residues. This CDR3 reads CASGGEGDTEAFF. In nucleotides, the CDR3 is TGTGCCAGCGGCGGGGAGGGAGACACTGAAGCTTTCTTT.

The chain links TRBV29-1 to TRBJ2-6, with D possibly TRBD1 on 5 matching bases. The CDR3 has 14 amino acids. With 8 bases removed from V and 0 bases from J, the gap between germline ends came to 11 bases. Germline V gene sequence: CDR1 SQVTM, CDR2 ANQGSEA. CDR3 region: CSFTGVSGANVLTF. CDR3 DNA: TGCAGCTTCACAGGCGTCTCTGGGGCCAACGTCCTGACTTTC.

This clonotype showed up just once. The V and J genes are TRBV18 and TRBJ2-7; TRBD1 aligns across 7 bases. The CDR3 spans 18 residues. The trim removed 2 bases at V and 6 bases at J, leaving 19 bases unmatched. Germline-derived CDR1 and CDR2 are KGHSH and LQKENI. CDR3 sequence: CASSPRGQGGPKGFEQYF. CDR3 nucleotide sequence: TGTGCCAGCTCACCAAGGGGGCAGGGTGGCCCTAAGGGTTTCGAGCAGTACTTC.

This clonotype occurred a few times. This rearrangement joins TRBV7-3 to TRBJ2-5; 7 positions agree with TRBD1. V lost 4 bases to trimming and J lost 5 bases; unmatched junction nucleotides: 7. The CDR3 extends over 14 amino acids. Germline-derived CDR1 and CDR2 are SGHTA and FQGTGA. DNA of the CDR3: TGTGCCAGCAGCTCTACAGGGGTCGGGGAGACCCAGTACTTC. Its translation: CASSSTGVGETQYF.

This clonotype has a count of ten or more. V usage is TRBV27 and J usage is TRBJ2-7, with D possibly TRBD1 on 5 matching bases. CDR1 MNHEY and CDR2 SMNVEV come from the germline V gene (reference sequence). V gave up 2 bases and J gave up 7 bases, with 15 bases separating them. The CDR3 runs to 14 residues. The CDR3 protein is CASSLGWPRQEQYF. The CDR3 nucleotides are TGTGCCAGCAGTTTAGGGTGGCCGCGACAGGAGCAGTACTTC.

Turning to this clonotype: Just one base apart from a much larger clone, this may be a read error. The chain carries TRBV7-9 and TRBJ1-2; 8 nucleotides match TRBD1. The CDR3 runs to 14 residues. The germline gives CDR1 SEHNR, CDR2 FQNEAQ (reference sequence). The J segment lost 4 bases and the V segment lost 7 bases, leaving 8 bases of the junction unmatched. In DNA form, the CDR3 reads TGTGCCAGCAACTCAGGACAGGGAGGCTATGGCTACACCTTC. It is translated as CASNSGQGGYGYTF.

This clonotype was seen many times. CDR3 DNA: TGTGCCAGCAGTTTCGGACAAGCCTACGAGCAGTACTTC. Translation: CASSFGQAYEQYF. The J gene is TRBJ2-7, the V gene TRBV27; D is possibly TRBD1 (5 bases). CDR1 and CDR2 (germline): MNHEY, SMNVEV (reference sequence). The V end lost 3 bases, the J end lost 2 bases, and 8 bases lay between the germline ends. The CDR3 extends over 13 amino acids.

Details on this clonotype: At one of its ends the junction is not consistent with the germline gene, which may arise from a read error. The rearrangement joins TRBV28 to TRBJ1-5, with 9 nucleotides matching TRBD1. CDR1 and CDR2 (germline): MDHEN, SYDVKM. This CDR3 spans 14 amino acids. The CDR3 here is CASRPTGGNQPQNF. CDR3 sequence (DNA): TGTGCCAGCAGACCCACAGGGGGCAATCAGCCCCAGAATTTT.

The chain employs TRBV28 and TRBJ1-5; D not resolved. The CDR3 consists of 14 residues. V was trimmed by 5 bases and J by 3 bases, leaving 11 bases between them. The germline CDR1 and CDR2 sequences are MDHEN and SYDVKM. This chain's CDR3 is CASSPQAINQPQHF. As DNA, the CDR3 is TGTGCCAGCAGTCCCCAGGCTATCAATCAGCCCCAGCATTTT.

As for this clonotype: It may be a read error: a sequence one base away is much more abundant. This chain links TRBV6-5 with TRBJ2-2; weak D call: TRBD2 (6 bases). Germline CDR1 reads MNHEY; CDR2 reads SVGAGI. The CDR3 extends over 15 amino acids. CDR3 protein: CASSEAWPIGGELCF. CDR3 coding DNA: TGTGCCAGCAGTGAAGCCTGGCCAATAGGCGGGGAGCTGTGTTTT.

This clonotype appeared a few times. This chain's CDR3 is CASTNLGFGSYNEQFF. The CDR3 DNA is TGTGCCAGCACAAATCTTGGCTTTGGCTCCTACAATGAGCAGTTCTTC. This chain links TRBV27 with TRBJ2-1, with D uncertain. The CDR3 sequence is 16 residues long. V lost 7 bases and J lost 0, with 16 bases in between. Germline V gene sequence: CDR1 MNHEY, CDR2 SMNVEV (reference sequence).

This clonotype was found many times. The chain recombines TRBV28 with TRBJ2-5; weak D call: TRBD2 (6 bases). Germline V gives CDR1 MDHEN, CDR2 SYDVKM. Trimming stripped 4 bases from V and 2 bases from J, with 17 bases between. The CDR3 is 16 amino acids. Here the CDR3 DNA reads TGTGCCAGCAGTTCAAGACCTAGCGAATGGCAAGAGACCCAGTACTTC. Translating it yields CASSSRPSEWQETQYF. Full variable domain (rest looked up from reference TRBV28 and TRBJ2-5): DVKVTQSSRYLVKRTGEKVFLECVQDMDHENMFWYRQDPGLGLRLIYFSYDVKMKEKGDIPEGYSVSREKKERFSLILESASTNQTSMYLCASSSRPSEWQETQYFGPGTRLLVL.

At least ten counts were recorded for this clonotype. The V call is TRBV7-2, the J call TRBJ2-1; tentative D call: TRBD2 (6 bases). The CDR3 is 14 residues long. Germline assignment: CDR1 SGHTA and CDR2 FQGNSA. Trimming shortened V by 4 bases and J by 5 bases, and 12 bases separated the two germline ends. Written as DNA, the CDR3 is TGTGCCAGCAGCTCCAGGGACTCAAACAATGAGCAGTTCTTC. It codes for CASSSRDSNNEQFF.